The 25 T cell receptor beta chains below all came from one sample that was sequenced in a study of PD-1 blockade in classical Hodgkin lymphoma. Data came from immunoSEQ multiplex PCR; TCRdb stores just in-frame clones and leaves some out. Here the sample spans approximately 160,000 clones, under 85% being singletons. Each patient relapsed following autologous stem cell transplantation, and prior brentuximab vedotin exposure differed. This material consisted of peripheral blood mononuclear cells (PBMCs), taken before the second cycle of nivolumab. Receptors originate from a human donor with classical Hodgkin lymphoma.

The chain has TRBV7-2 and TRBJ1-1; D is possibly TRBD1 (5 bases). V gave up 6 bases and J gave up 5 bases, with 19 bases separating them. The germline V gene has CDR1 SGHTA and CDR2 FQGNSA. The CDR3 contains 15 residues. CDR3 sequence: CASSRSMGTGTEAFF. CDR3 bases: TGTGCCAGCAGTCGAAGCATGGGGACGGGGACTGAAGCTTTCTTT.

For the CDR3, the DNA is TGCGCCAGCAGCATAAACGGGGGGGATTTCAGGAAGTTCTTC. Translating it yields CASSINGGDFRKFF. J is TRBJ2-1 and V is TRBV5-1; 8 bases are a match to TRBD2. Looked up from germline, CDR1 is SGHRS and CDR2 is YFSETQ. V dropped 4 bases and J dropped 14; count of bases not matched to a gene: 14. The length of the CDR3 is 14 residues.

This chain joins TRBV5-6 and TRBJ1-1; D remains ambiguous. Germline CDR1 reads SGHDT; CDR2 reads YYEEEE. The CDR3 sequence is 14 residues long. Trimming took off 4 bases at V and 1 base at J, with 11 bases between the two ends. CDR3 sequence reads: CASSVGNRNTEAFF. The CDR3 region has the DNA TGTGCCAGCAGCGTCGGTAATAGGAACACTGAAGCTTTCTTT.

A remark on this clone: Other DNA sequences in this sample translate to the same CDR3. The V and J genes are TRBV5-1 and TRBJ2-1, with D possibly being TRBD1 or TRBD2 (5 bases each). Germline CDR1 and CDR2: SGHRS and YFSETQ. This CDR3 has 15 amino acids. V lost 0 bases and J lost 0, with 7 bases in between. CDR3 sequence reads: CASSLEGSSYNEQFF. The DNA for the CDR3 is TGCGCCAGCAGCTTGGAGGGGAGCTCCTACAATGAGCAGTTCTTC.

This chain links TRBV6-5 with TRBJ2-3; D remains unclear. Germline CDR1 and CDR2: MNHEY and SVGAGI. Trimming pared 6 bases from V and 9 bases from J, leaving 10 bases between. The CDR3 length is 11 residues. In DNA, the CDR3 is TGTGCCAGCAGCCGTCACAAGACGCAGTATTTT. Translated, it gives CASSRHKTQYF.

This clone was found once. V gene TRBV6-5 combines with J gene TRBJ2-2; D is unresolved. Germline CDR1 is MNHEY and CDR2 is SVGAGI. This CDR3 region has 15 residues. The ends were cut back, 2 bases at V and 6 bases at J, with 13 bases in the middle. DNA of the CDR3: TGTGCCAGCAGTTACGGGGTAGCTCGGGCCGGGGAGCTGTTTTTT. It encodes CASSYGVARAGELFF.

In regard to this clone: Other DNA sequences in this sample translate to the same CDR3. J is TRBJ2-3 and V is TRBV7-2; D is perhaps TRBD1 (6 bases). Trimming removed 2 bases at V and 6 bases at J, with 9 bases between. Germline CDR1 is SGHTA and CDR2 is FQGNSA. The CDR3 runs to 13 residues. The CDR3 reads CASSLSRGDTQYF. The CDR3 DNA is TGTGCCAGCAGCTTATCTAGGGGGGATACGCAGTATTTT.

The chain couples TRBV28 to TRBJ1-4, with D possibly being TRBD1 (5 bases). The V and J ends lost 3 bases and 2 bases respectively, with 10 bases between them. In germline, CDR1 is MDHEN, CDR2 SYDVKM. The CDR3 extends over 15 amino acids. In nucleotides, the CDR3 is TGTGCCAGCAGTTTCACAGGAGATACTAATGAAAAACTGTTTTTT. Translated: CASSFTGDTNEKLFF.

The V gene is TRBV29-1, the J gene TRBJ2-5; unclear D gene. V dropped 4 bases and J dropped 4 bases, with 4 bases sitting between them. There are 10 residues in the CDR3. Germline CDR1 reads SQVTM; CDR2 reads ANQGSEA. The CDR3 region is CSVVVETQYF. The CDR3 DNA sequence: TGCAGCGTTGTGGTAGAGACCCAGTACTTC.

This sequence joins TRBV6-5 and TRBJ2-5; no clear D. The CDR3 is 14 amino acids. V gave up 6 bases and J gave up 5 bases, with 16 bases separating them. Germline V gives CDR1 MNHEY, CDR2 SVGAGI. The CDR3 nucleotides read TGTGCCAGCAGGGAAGACAACTCTGGGGAGACCCAGTACTTC. Amino acid sequence: CASREDNSGETQYF.

This clone occurred a few times. This chain connects TRBV28 to TRBJ1-2; perhaps TRBD1 as D (5 bases). Trimming took 2 bases from V and 8 from J, leaving 12 bases between them. The CDR3 runs to 13 residues. Germline values: CDR1 MDHEN, CDR2 SYDVKM. The CDR3, as DNA: TGTGCCAGCAGTTTACACGACAGTTTCGGCTACACCTTC. Translation gives CASSLHDSFGYTF.

The chain is built from TRBV10-3 and TRBJ2-1; 10 bases are shared with TRBD2. This CDR3 is built from 16 residues. The germline V gene has CDR1 ENHRY and CDR2 SYGVKD. Losses at the gene ends were 1 base for V and 7 bases for J; bases not matched to a gene: 7. The CDR3 protein is CAISEFASGRLNEQFF. CDR3 coding DNA: TGTGCCATCAGTGAGTTCGCTAGCGGGAGACTGAATGAGCAGTTCTTC.

The genes are TRBV6-1 and TRBJ2-7, with 7 bases identical to TRBD1. The CDR3 length is 15 residues. Per the germline V gene, CDR1 is MNHNS and CDR2 is SASEGT. After removal of 4 bases from V and 1 base from J, the junction contained 7 bases not matched to a gene. The CDR3 DNA sequence: TGTGCCAGCAGTGTATGGACAGGCCCATCCTACGAGCAGTACTTC. Translated: CASSVWTGPSYEQYF.

The chain carries TRBV7-3 and TRBJ2-5; D may match TRBD1 or TRBD2 (5 bases each). Germline V gene lookup returns CDR1 SGHTA and CDR2 FQGTGA. The germline V and J ends were trimmed by 8 bases and 4 bases, with 14 bases remaining between them. The CDR3 loop spans 13 amino acids. As DNA, the CDR3 is TGTGCCAGCTCGTCCGGGGCCACAGAGACCCAGTACTTC. Its protein product is CASSSGATETQYF.

The rearrangement links TRBV7-2 to TRBJ2-7, with 11 bases aligning to TRBD2. Trimming at V came to 5 bases and at J to 2 bases, leaving 2 bases not matched to a gene. Germline lookup yields CDR1 SGHTA and CDR2 FQGNSA. The CDR3 is 14 residues long. The CDR3 DNA sequence: TGTGCCAGCAGCGGTAGCGGGGGGGCCTACGAGCAGTACTTC. The encoded protein is CASSGSGGAYEQYF. Combining the CDR3 with reference TRBV7-2 and TRBJ2-7 gives the whole variable domain GAGVSQSPSNKVTEKGKDVELRCDPISGHTALYWYRQSLGQGLEFLIYFQGNSAPDKSGLPSDRFSAERTGGSVSTLTIQRTQQEDSAVYLCASSGSGGAYEQYFGPGTRLTVT.

The rearrangement joins TRBV5-1 to TRBJ2-5, with D perhaps matching TRBD2 (5 bases). This CDR3 is 15 amino acids long. V was cut by 0 bases and J by 1 base, with 10 bases left in between. Germline assignment: CDR1 SGHRS and CDR2 YFSETQ. The CDR3 sequence: CASSLDGLPQETQYF. CDR3 DNA: TGCGCCAGCAGCTTGGACGGACTGCCCCAAGAGACCCAGTACTTC.

This clone was seen once. The chain employs TRBV2 and TRBJ2-5, with D maybe TRBD2 (6 bases). The end of the DNA aligns better with TRBJ2-7, so the J call may be wrong. The CDR3 runs 15 residues. Germline V gene sequence: CDR1 SNHLY, CDR2 FYNNEI. The DNA for the CDR3 is TGTGCCAGCAGTTATGGGGCTAGCGCTTATTACGAGCAGTACTTC. Amino acids: CASSYGASAYYEQYF.

This sequence joins TRBV21-1 and TRBJ1-4; TRBD1, the table's D call, was not compared with the DNA. TRBV21-1 is designated a pseudogene. This CDR3 spans 18 amino acids. In DNA, the CDR3 is TGTGCCAGCAGCAAAGTGTGGGACAGGAGTGGGGCTAATGAAAAACTGTTTTTT. Translating gives CASSKVWDRSGANEKLFF.

The V gene is TRBV19, the J gene TRBJ1-2; 12 bases agree with TRBD1. Germline CDR1 is LNHDA and CDR2 is SQIVND (reference sequence). The V segment lost 1 base and the J segment 4 bases; nucleotides outside the gene matches: 13. This CDR3 is built from 19 residues. DNA of the CDR3: TGTGCCAGTAGTATAGTTACCTCCGGGACAGGGGGCACCGCCTATGGCTACACCTTC. This translates into CASSIVTSGTGGTAYGYTF.

The gene calls are TRBV11-2 and TRBJ1-3, with D perhaps matching TRBD1 (6 bases). Trimming left V 2 bases short and J 0 bases short, with 8 bases between. There are 15 residues in the CDR3. Per germline, CDR1 SGHAT and CDR2 FQNNGV. The CDR3 DNA is TGTGCCAGCAGCTTAAGGGGGGCCTCTGGAAACACCATATATTTT. Its translation is CASSLRGASGNTIYF. The full variable domain, its missing parts supplied by reference TRBV11-2 and TRBJ1-3, is EAGVAQSPRYKIIEKRQSVAFWCNPISGHATLYWYQQILGQGPKLLIQFQNNGVVDDSQLPKDRFSAERLKGVDSTLKIQPAKLEDSAVYLCASSLRGASGNTIYFGEGSWLTVV.

V usage is TRBV7-9 and J usage is TRBJ2-7, with TRBD1 matching 10 bases. The CDR3 extends over 16 amino acids. The germline CDR1 and CDR2 sequences are SEHNR and FQNEAQ (reference sequence). After removal of 3 bases from V and 6 bases from J, the junction contained 11 bases not matched to a gene. The CDR3 region is CASSLVGTGVLGEQYF. CDR3 in DNA: TGTGCCAGCAGCTTGGTCGGGACAGGGGTACTTGGCGAGCAGTACTTC.

This clone was detected only a few times. CDR3 DNA: TGTGCCAGCAGTGAAGCGCGGCGGGGTTACAATCAGCCCCAGCATTTT. It yields the protein CASSEARRGYNQPQHF. The chain links TRBV6-1 to TRBJ1-5; the D is unclear. V gave up 0 bases and J gave up 3 bases, with 12 bases separating them. CDR1 and CDR2 (germline): MNHNS, SASEGT. The CDR3 has 16 amino acids.

The chain recombines TRBV21-1 with TRBJ1-5. TRBV21-1 is annotated as a pseudogene. The CDR3 length is 15 residues. The CDR3 bases are TGTGCCAGCAGCAAAGAGGGAGGGTACAATCAGCCCCAGCATTTT. It translates to CASSKEGGYNQPQHF.

The V gene is TRBV2, the J gene TRBJ1-2, with TRBD1 as a possible D gene (5 bases). The V end was cut by 5 bases, the J end by 10 bases, with 17 bases between. The CDR3 contains 13 residues. Germline V CDR1 and CDR2: SNHLY, FYNNEI. The DNA for the CDR3 is TGTGCCAGCAGTTCCGACTGGCAGGGTGACTACACCTTC. Protein sequence: CASSSDWQGDYTF.

The genes are TRBV28 and TRBJ1-2; 8 nucleotides align to TRBD1. CDR3 length equals 14 residues. The trim removed 3 bases at V and 7 bases at J, leaving 7 bases unmatched. CDR1 MDHEN and CDR2 SYDVKM come from the germline V gene. The CDR3 loop reads CASSLWQGAGGYTF. CDR3 sequence (DNA): TGTGCCAGCAGTTTGTGGCAGGGGGCGGGTGGCTACACCTTC.